The clone carrying this T cell receptor (beta chain) was observed once. This specimen comes from a study of control samples from healthy donors and cancer patients. Libraries were prepared by immunoSEQ multiplex PCR; TCRdb keeps only in-frame clonotypes and omits some of them. Of about 140,000 clones in the sample, around 88% were seen once. The CDR3 runs 15 residues. Germline V gives CDR1 KGHSH, CDR2 LQKENI. Trimming took 3 bases from V and 3 from J; bases not matched to a gene: 4. The sequence was collected from a young man in good health. This sequence joins TRBV18 and TRBJ2-3, with TRBD2 identical over 9 bases. The sequenced sample consisted of blood. CDR3 residues: CASSPAGGLTDTQYF. CDR3 in DNA: TGTGCCAGCTCACCGGCGGGGGGGCTTACAGATACGCAGTATTTT.